Listed here are 2 T cell receptor beta chains from one sample, sequenced in a study of T cell repertoires in cytomegalovirus infection. Their cognate antigens are unknown. TCRdb fed the reads into MiXCR, producing one record per CDR3 protein. The table includes 600,000 to 700,000 distinct CDR3 sequences, 30% to 35% detected once. Sequenced here: cultured PBMCs, sampled from culture after CMV antigen stimulation. These receptors originate from a human donor in good health (CMV status not recorded). Some clones in this sample may be carry-over from other donors' samples.

This sequence joins TRBV6-1 and TRBJ1-1; D gene ambiguous. This CDR3 is 14 amino acids long. Germline V CDR1 and CDR2: MNHNS, SASEGT. The V gene lost 5 bases and the J gene lost 5 bases, with 15 bases spanning the gap. In DNA form, the CDR3 reads TGTGCCAGCAGTCCCCCGAGTATGGGAACTGAAGCTTTCTTT. Translating gives CASSPPSMGTEAFF.

J is TRBJ1-1 and V is TRBV5-1, with 9 bases lining up with TRBD1. CDR3 length equals 18 residues. Germline loops: CDR1 SGHRS, CDR2 YFSETQ. The V and J ends lost 3 bases and 4 bases, in that order; junction bases with no gene match: 16. CDR3 bases: TGCGCCAGCAGCTCTAACTTCCTCGGACAGGGGCTGGTCACTGAAGCTTTCTTT. Translating gives CASSSNFLGQGLVTEAFF.